One and the same sample provided the 30 T cell receptor beta chains below, sequenced in a study of T-cell reconstitution after alpha-beta-depleted transplantation in children (dated by TCRdb to the mid-2010s). What the treatment or condition label conveys for this sample: allogeneic hematopoietic cell transplantation with graft depleted of TCRalphabeta T cells and CD19 B cells. Library preparation employed PCR. TCRdb lists the instrument as Illumina HiSeq 2500. TCR library preparation used molecular barcoding, with unique molecular identifiers applied to normalize quantification of the TCRbeta repertoire. Clones were called with MiXCR by TCRdb after fastp trimmed the public reads at Q25, and only in-frame beta chains were retained. Each entry is one CDR3 protein sequence, shown with its most common DNA and genes. The sample profile shows hundreds of thousands of distinct CDR3 sequences; around 15% of them were found once. Clones ranked in the top ten supply around 5.3% of the sample.

The source was PBMCs, mostly from graft donor cells, collected 360 days after TCRalphabeta/CD19-depleted stem cell transplant. These receptors were collected from a male patient between 5 and 17 years old who had a stem cell transplant for acute lymphoblastic leukemia, so the T cells may come from the graft donor.

This clonotype was observed a handful of times. J is TRBJ2-5 and V is TRBV7-9; D possibly corresponds to TRBD2 (6 bases). CDR1 is SEHNR and CDR2 is FQNEAQ in the germline V gene (reference sequence). The CDR3 loop spans 15 amino acids. V was pared by 5 bases and J by 4 bases, with 17 bases between. The CDR3 loop reads CASSPRLVVGETQYF. In DNA form, the CDR3 reads TGTGCCAGCAGCCCCAGACTAGTCGTCGGAGAGACCCAGTACTTC.

This clonotype appeared many times. The chain uses TRBV18 and TRBJ2-7; D is ambiguous. The CDR3 contains 12 residues. Germline CDR1 and CDR2: KGHSH and LQKENI. Trimming left V 8 bases short and J 5 bases short, with 13 bases between. The CDR3 region is CASAAPLNEQYF. The CDR3 DNA sequence: TGTGCCAGCGCCGCGCCCTTGAACGAGCAGTACTTC.

The rearrangement joins TRBV7-6 to TRBJ2-1, with D tentatively TRBD2 (7 bases). The V and J ends lost 4 bases and 8 bases respectively, with 18 bases between them. CDR3 size: 15 residues. Germline values: CDR1 SGHVS, CDR2 FNYEAQ. The DNA of the CDR3 is TGTGCCAGCAGCTCATTGGCGTCGGGGGGCCATGAGCAGTTCTTC. Its translation is CASSSLASGGHEQFF.

Details on this clonotype: An end of the junction differs from the germline gene, which may be a read error. V and J are TRBV5-1 and TRBJ1-1; 9 nucleotides align to TRBD1. This CDR3 is 17 amino acids long. The germline V gene has CDR1 SGHRS and CDR2 YFSETQ. CDR3 in DNA: TGCGCCAGCAGTTTGGGAATCTGGACAGGGGCAAACACTGAAGCTTTCTTT. Translated: CASSLGIWTGANTEAFF.

This clonotype was detected ten times or more. In DNA form, the CDR3 reads TGTGCCAGCCGGGGGCCGGGACCCTACAATGAGCAGTTCTTC. It is translated as CASRGPGPYNEQFF. The chain is built from TRBV25-1 and TRBJ2-1; either TRBD1 or TRBD2 may supply D (6 bases each). The CDR3 has 14 amino acids. Germline-derived CDR1 and CDR2 are MGHDK and SYGVNS. V lost 8 bases and J 2 bases, leaving 13 bases between the germline ends.

The chain joins TRBV27 to TRBJ2-1; D is possibly TRBD1 or TRBD2 (5 bases each). Germline assignment: CDR1 MNHEY and CDR2 SMNVEV (reference sequence). CDR3 length: 15 amino acids. Trimming cost V 7 bases and J 5 bases, with 18 bases left between them. In DNA, the CDR3 is TGTGCCAGCATTCTCCAGCGAAAGGGACACAATGAGCAGTTCTTC. This codes for CASILQRKGHNEQFF.

This clonotype was seen a few times. This chain connects TRBV18 to TRBJ2-1, with TRBD2 as a possible D gene (6 bases). This CDR3 comprises 16 residues. In germline, CDR1 is KGHSH, CDR2 LQKENI. The V end was cut by 3 bases, the J end by 6 bases, with 18 bases between. The CDR3 coding sequence is TGTGCCAGCTCACCTCCCTCGGGACTGGTACCCAATGAGCAGTTCTTC. Its protein is CASSPPSGLVPNEQFF.

This clonotype occurred many times. This sequence joins TRBV29-1 and TRBJ2-5, with unresolved D. This CDR3 has 12 amino acids. Per the germline V gene, CDR1 is SQVTM and CDR2 is ANQGSEA. Trimming pared 4 bases from V and 5 bases from J, leaving 11 bases between. CDR3 protein: CSVAIYGETQYF. As DNA, the CDR3 is TGCAGCGTTGCCATTTACGGGGAGACCCAGTACTTC.

In this sample, this clonotype turned up a few times. The rearrangement uses TRBV4-2 and TRBJ2-1, with TRBD2 identical over 15 bases. Looked up from germline, CDR1 is LGHNA and CDR2 is YNFKEQ. The V and J ends lost 4 bases and 5 bases, in that order; junction bases with no gene match: 12. This CDR3 has 19 amino acids. The CDR3 sequence: CASSPGLAGGPGGNNEQFF. The DNA of the CDR3 is TGTGCCAGCAGCCCTGGACTAGCGGGAGGGCCAGGGGGAAACAATGAGCAGTTCTTC.

This clonotype has only a few counts. The rearrangement joins TRBV20-1 to TRBJ2-1; 15 bases align to TRBD2. The CDR3 loop spans 17 amino acids. Germline V lookup: CDR1 DFQATT, CDR2 SNEGSKA (reference sequence). The CDR3 sequence: CRVPGLAGGNPYNEQFF. CDR3 bases: TGCAGGGTTCCGGGACTAGCGGGAGGAAATCCCTACAATGAGCAGTTCTTC.

The chain combines TRBV4-1 with TRBJ2-3; tentatively, D is TRBD2 (5 bases). The V and J ends lost 4 bases and 4 bases respectively, with 12 bases between them. Germline CDR1 is MGHRA and CDR2 is YSYEKL. The CDR3 runs to 14 residues. CDR3 residues: CASSLLVKADTQYF. CDR3 bases: TGCGCCAGCAGCCTACTAGTGAAGGCAGATACGCAGTATTTT.

J is TRBJ2-5 and V is TRBV5-1, with TRBD1 identical over 8 bases. CDR1 SGHRS and CDR2 YFSETQ come from the germline V gene. The junction had 8 bases not matched to a gene; V was cut back by 0 bases and J by 4 bases. The CDR3 has 16 residues. The CDR3 loop reads CASSLEGRGLLETQYF. The CDR3 region has the DNA TGCGCCAGCAGCTTGGAAGGCAGGGGGCTCTTAGAGACCCAGTACTTC.

The chain uses TRBV12-3 or TRBV12-4 and TRBJ2-1; the match to TRBD2 covers 10 bases. J gave up 2 bases and V 1 base, and 11 bases lay outside the gene matches. The CDR3 runs 19 residues. The CDR3 sequence is CASSLGPAGGPSAYNEQFF. CDR3 in DNA: TGTGCCAGCAGTTTAGGGCCAGCGGGAGGGCCGAGCGCCTACAATGAGCAGTTCTTC.

This clonotype has a handful of counts. The chain has TRBV20-1 and TRBJ2-3, with 9 bases aligning to TRBD2. With V trimmed by 0 bases and J by 4 bases, 8 bases remained unmatched. Germline values: CDR1 DFQATT, CDR2 SNEGSKA (reference sequence). The CDR3 runs to 16 residues. The CDR3 DNA reads as TGCAGTGCTAGAGATAGGGCTAGCGGGGTCGCAGATACGCAGTATTTT. It encodes CSARDRASGVADTQYF.

This clonotype was seen many times. The chain links TRBV10-1 to TRBJ2-5; 10 bases agree with TRBD2. The CDR3 has 16 residues. The germline CDR1 and CDR2 sequences are WNHNN and SYGVQD (reference sequence). The ends lost 0 bases at V and 1 base at J; junction bases unmatched: 2. The CDR3, as DNA: TGCGCCAGCAGTGAGTCATTAGCGGGAGGCCAAGAGACCCAGTACTTC. Encoded protein: CASSESLAGGQETQYF.

This clonotype came up a few times. The J gene is TRBJ2-5, the V gene TRBV3-1, with D unclear. V dropped 6 bases and J dropped 4 bases, with 12 bases sitting between them. The CDR3 has 13 amino acids. CDR1 is LGHDT, CDR2 YNNKEL, per germline (reference sequence). CDR3 DNA sequence: TGTGCCAGCAGACTCAAGGGTCCAGAGACCCAGTACTTC. Translation: CASRLKGPETQYF.

This clonotype occurred a few times. The chain combines TRBV6-5 with TRBJ2-7, with 10 bases that match TRBD2. Unmatched junction bases numbered 7, after V lost 2 bases and J lost 0 bases. Germline V gene data show CDR1 as MNHEY and CDR2 as SVGAGI. CDR3 length: 17 amino acids. This CDR3 reads CASSYDIAGGSSYEQYF. The CDR3 coding sequence is TGTGCCAGCAGTTACGATATAGCGGGAGGTTCCTCCTACGAGCAGTACTTC.

This clonotype has just a few counts. The chain recombines TRBV29-1 with TRBJ2-7, with TRBD1 matching over 11 bases. Losses at the gene ends were 3 bases for V and 4 bases for J; bases not matched to a gene: 5. Germline CDR1 and CDR2: SQVTM and ANQGSEA. CDR3 length equals 14 residues. The CDR3 sequence: CSVDSWDRGYEQYF. CDR3 nucleotides: TGCAGCGTTGACTCCTGGGACAGGGGGTACGAGCAGTACTTC.

This clonotype appeared a single time. The rearrangement links TRBV11-2 to TRBJ2-5; 10 bases fit TRBD2. Germline values: CDR1 SGHAT, CDR2 FQNNGV. The J segment lost 1 base and the V segment lost 4 bases, leaving 12 bases of the junction unmatched. The CDR3 loop spans 18 amino acids. This CDR3 reads CASSSPSLAGFGQETQYF. CDR3 bases: TGTGCCAGCAGCTCGCCCTCACTAGCGGGATTCGGCCAAGAGACCCAGTACTTC. Full variable domain (outside the CDR3, taken from reference TRBV11-2 and TRBJ2-5): EAGVAQSPRYKIIEKRQSVAFWCNPISGHATLYWYQQILGQGPKLLIQFQNNGVVDDSQLPKDRFSAERLKGVDSTLKIQPAKLEDSAVYLCASSSPSLAGFGQETQYFGPGTRLLVL.

The rearrangement links TRBV3-1 to TRBJ2-6; 10 nucleotides agree with TRBD1. V lost 4 bases, J lost 0 bases, and 3 bases stayed unmatched. The CDR3 totals 17 residues. CDR1 is LGHDT and CDR2 is YNNKEL in the germline V gene (reference sequence). CDR3 region: CASSRRDRGSGANVLTF. CDR3 bases: TGTGCCAGCAGCCGCAGGGACAGGGGCTCTGGGGCCAACGTCCTGACTTTC.

V is TRBV29-1 and J is TRBJ2-1; D remains ambiguous. The V and J ends lost 1 base and 9 bases respectively, with 16 bases between them. The CDR3 consists of 14 residues. Germline V lookup: CDR1 SQVTM, CDR2 ANQGSEA. The DNA of the CDR3 is TGCAGCGTTGAAGCGAGGCAGGCCCGAGGTGAGCAGTTCTTC. It specifies CSVEARQARGEQFF.

This clonotype was detected a few times. The chain carries TRBV5-1 and TRBJ1-5; possibly TRBD1 for D (6 bases). The CDR3 is 14 amino acids. The germline V and J ends were trimmed by 4 bases and 5 bases, with 13 bases remaining between them. The germline V gene has CDR1 SGHRS and CDR2 YFSETQ. DNA of the CDR3: TGCGCCAGCAGCCCGGGGGGGCGCGATCAGCCCCAGCATTTT. Its translation: CASSPGGRDQPQHF.

In its sample, this clonotype was seen a few times. This sequence joins TRBV5-1 and TRBJ2-3; 8 nucleotides match TRBD2. This CDR3 comprises 14 residues. The V gene's germline CDR1 is SGHRS and CDR2 YFSETQ. With V trimmed by 5 bases and J by 6 bases, 8 bases remained unmatched. CDR3 loop: CASRRREGSDTQYF. DNA of the CDR3: TGCGCCAGCAGACGCCGGGAGGGATCGGATACGCAGTATTTT.

This clonotype was detected many times. V and J are TRBV20-1 and TRBJ2-1; TRBD2 matches at 11 bases. The CDR3 extends over 15 amino acids. Germline values: CDR1 DFQATT, CDR2 SNEGSKA (reference sequence). The trim removed 2 bases at V and 5 bases at J, leaving 5 bases unmatched. The CDR3 here is CSARFSGRANNEQFF. As DNA, the CDR3 is TGCAGTGCTAGATTTAGCGGGAGGGCAAACAATGAGCAGTTCTTC.

The V call is TRBV5-1, the J call TRBJ2-1; 8 positions match TRBD2. The CDR3 runs 17 residues. Germline V CDR1 and CDR2: SGHRS, YFSETQ. V lost 5 bases to trimming and J lost 1 base; unmatched junction nucleotides: 11. Here the CDR3 DNA reads TGCGCCAGCAGTTCCGTCGAGCGGGAGTGGTCCTACAATGAGCAGTTCTTC. Protein product: CASSSVEREWSYNEQFF.

The CDR3, as DNA: TGTGCCAGCAGTCCGCGACACTCAACTAATGAAAAACTGTTTTTT. Translated: CASSPRHSTNEKLFF. This chain joins TRBV12-3 or TRBV12-4 and TRBJ1-4; D remains unclear. Trimming removed 5 bases at V and 0 bases at J, with 10 bases between. This CDR3 is built from 15 residues.

This clonotype has a handful of counts. With a much larger clone just one base away, this may be a read error. CDR3 coding DNA: TGTGCCAGCAGTTACAATACCTACGAGCAGTACTTC. Translated: CASSYNTYEQYF. The V call is TRBV6-5, the J call TRBJ2-7; D uncertain. The CDR3 runs 12 residues. Trimming cost V 2 bases and J 2 bases, with 4 bases left between them. CDR1 is MNHEY, CDR2 SVGAGI, per germline.

V gene TRBV10-3 combines with J gene TRBJ2-7; no reliable D call. V lost 8 bases and J 0 bases, leaving 8 bases between the germline ends. CDR3 length: 12 residues. CDR1 and CDR2 from the germline V gene are ENHRY and SYGVKD. Written as DNA, the CDR3 is TGTGCCATCTCCCTGTACTCCTACGAGCAGTACTTC. Amino acids: CAISLYSYEQYF.

This clonotype was seen a handful of times. V usage is TRBV5-1 and J usage is TRBJ2-1; a possible D gene is TRBD1 (6 bases). This CDR3 has 16 residues. Trimming pared 0 bases from V and 4 bases from J, leaving 14 bases between. CDR1 is SGHRS and CDR2 is YFSETQ in the germline V gene. CDR3 DNA: TGCGCCAGCAGCTTGGAACCCCAGGGGCCGTACAATGAGCAGTTCTTC. Protein: CASSLEPQGPYNEQFF.

V usage is TRBV20-1 and J usage is TRBJ2-1; 16 bases match TRBD2. V was clipped by 0 bases and J by 4 bases; unmatched bases: 6. CDR3 size: 18 residues. Germline loops: CDR1 DFQATT, CDR2 SNEGSKA (reference sequence). The CDR3 nucleotides read TGCAGTGCTAGAGACCTCATGGGACTAGCGGGAGGGTACAATGAGCAGTTCTTC. It codes for CSARDLMGLAGGYNEQFF.